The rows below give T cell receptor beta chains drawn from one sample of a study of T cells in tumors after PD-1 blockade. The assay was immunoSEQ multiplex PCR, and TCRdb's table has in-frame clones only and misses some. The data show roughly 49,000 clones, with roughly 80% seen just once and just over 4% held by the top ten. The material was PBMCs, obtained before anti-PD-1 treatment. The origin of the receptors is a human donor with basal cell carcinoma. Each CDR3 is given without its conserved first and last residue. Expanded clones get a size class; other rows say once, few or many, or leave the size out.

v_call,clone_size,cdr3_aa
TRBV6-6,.,ASSPDRVGVEKLF
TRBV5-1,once,ASSLDGNYGYT
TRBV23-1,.,ASSQCGGPGQTLRRGQPQH
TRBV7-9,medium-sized,ASSDQNPRTVSGNTIY
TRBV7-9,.,ASSPGLAGPQGGELF
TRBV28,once,ASHRTDNYGYT
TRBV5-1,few,ASSPSDGSNQPQH
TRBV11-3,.,ARSLGGLNTGELF
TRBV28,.,ASSPTGAGYGYT
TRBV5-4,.,ASSLGQGLAGNTIY
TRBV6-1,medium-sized,ASSDILAGGGGTDTQY
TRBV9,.,ASSVGASQETQY
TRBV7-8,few,ASSLDSTSEADETQY
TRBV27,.,ASSFSHSPGQGAPRYGYT
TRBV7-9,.,ASSSAGGGHTDTQY
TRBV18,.,ASSPRDLAGGNEQF
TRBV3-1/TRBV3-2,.,ASSQPGQEQY
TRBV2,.,ASSGPRGRTNEKLF
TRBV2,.,ASSYYPWGTSGGASDTQY
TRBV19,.,ASRAGNYHEQY
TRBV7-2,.,ASSFRGNTEAF
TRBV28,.,ASSLGTLNTEAF
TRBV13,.,ASRAGITNEKLF
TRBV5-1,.,ASSLVPESSYEQY
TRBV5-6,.,ASSFGDRDFRKLF
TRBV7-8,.,ASSSEGTRNIQY
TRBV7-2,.,ASSLLTGLRAFGNTIY
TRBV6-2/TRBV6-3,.,ATSPGQAFQPQH
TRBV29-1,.,SVEYGGLPEAF
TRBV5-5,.,ASSLFRVQTNYGYT
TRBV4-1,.,ASSQDGSGNTIY
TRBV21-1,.,ASSKVQTGGDSNQPQH
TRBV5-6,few,ASSSRDRETGELF
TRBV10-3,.,AISEEPQGSQPQH
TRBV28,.,ASSLSSGQGYGYT
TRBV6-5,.,ASSYSVRWDEQY
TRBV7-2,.,ASSLASGAGTDTQY
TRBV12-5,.,ASGPPRGLNTEAF
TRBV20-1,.,SASRSAQAGTEAF
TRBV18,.,ASSRERQGTNSPLH
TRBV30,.,AWSVPRTMNTEAF
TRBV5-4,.,ASSLEADYNSPLH
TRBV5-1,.,ASSFTGTRGQETQY
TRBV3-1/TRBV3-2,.,ASSRTGSEAF
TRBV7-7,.,ASSLALSHQETQY
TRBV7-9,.,ASSREEYTEAF
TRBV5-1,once,ASSEGQGSNEQF
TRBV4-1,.,ASSQAEAANYGYT
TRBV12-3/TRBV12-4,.,ASRGGVGTEAF
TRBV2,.,ASSRNEKLF
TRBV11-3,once,ASSLRGYT
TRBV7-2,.,ASSFGGGATNEQF
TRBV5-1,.,ASSLVKGANAGELF
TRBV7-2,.,ASSLRTGGVNTGELF
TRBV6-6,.,ASSYKGAAYNEQF